One and the same sample provided the 26 T cell receptor beta chains below, sequenced in a study of T cells in women clearing cervical HPV infection. Assay: immunoSEQ multiplex PCR; the TCRdb copy retains only in-frame clones and omits some. This sample contains tens of thousands of clones. Source material: blood buffy coat. These receptor sequences come from a woman between 18 and 70 years old with a cervical HPV16 infection that either progressed to CIN3+ or cleared (not recorded which).

Comment on this clone: With the read ending 3 residues before the CDR3 end, the germline J gene is used to fill in that end. V and J are TRBV7-3 and TRBJ2-7; D may be TRBD1 (6 bases). Germline lookup yields CDR1 SGHTA and CDR2 FQGTGA. There are 13 residues in the CDR3. V shed 1 base and J shed 6 bases, with 10 bases lying between them. The sequenced part of the CDR3 DNA is TGTGCCAGCAGCTTAATCAGAGGGGGCGAG. It codes for CASSLIRGGE. The whole CDR3 reads CASSLIRGGEQYF.

Notes on this clone: The CDR3 is cut off 3 residues early in the read; its end comes from the germline J gene. The V call is TRBV13, the J call TRBJ2-7; TRBD2 is a possible D gene (6 bases). The CDR3 length is 16 residues. The germline CDR1 and CDR2 sequences are PRHDT and FYEKMQ (reference sequence). V lost 3 bases, J lost 6 bases, and 21 bases lay in between. The covered CDR3 bases are TGTGCCAGCAGCTTTTCCTCCGGGACTTGGGCGGGCGAG. This gives the protein CASSFSSGTWAGE. The entire CDR3 is CASSFSSGTWAGEQYF.

Points on this clone: The read finishes 3 residues shy of the CDR3 end, and the germline J gene is used to complete it. The chain is built from TRBV2 and TRBJ1-4, with a possible D match to TRBD1 (6 bases). V was cut by 8 bases and J by 7 bases, with 14 bases left in between. Germline V lookup: CDR1 SNHLY, CDR2 FYNNEI. This CDR3 is built from 13 residues. The CDR3 sequence is CASDKTGGEKLFF. The CDR3 bases that were read are TGTGCCAGCGATAAGACAGGTGGTGAAAAA. The full variable domain, with the rest looked up from reference TRBV2 and TRBJ1-4, is EPEVTQTPSHQVTQMGQEVILRCVPISNHLYFYWYRQILGQKVEFLVSFYNNEISEKSEIFDDQFSVERPDGSNFTLKIRSTKLEDSAMYFCASDKTGGEKLFFGSGTQLSVL.

Concerning this clone itself: The read halts 3 residues ahead of the CDR3 end, with the missing end drawn from the germline J gene. The chain employs TRBV5-1 and TRBJ2-3; 8 bases agree with TRBD1. From germline, CDR1 is SGHRS and CDR2 YFSETQ. Trimming at V came to 1 base and at J to 6 bases, leaving 7 bases not matched to a gene. The CDR3 loop spans 15 amino acids. The sequenced part of the CDR3 DNA is TGCGCCAGCAGCTTGAGAACGGACAGGGTTGATACG. It encodes CASSLRTDRVDT. The entire CDR3 is CASSLRTDRVDTQYF.

As regards this clone: The read terminates 3 residues ahead of where the CDR3 ends, so the germline J gene completes it. J is TRBJ2-1 and V is TRBV6-2 or TRBV6-3; TRBD2 matches 7 bases. Germline V lookup: CDR1 MNHEY, CDR2 SVGEGT. V was clipped by 1 base and J by 7 bases; unmatched bases: 7. The CDR3 length is 15 residues. CDR3 in amino acids: CASSYYMGGRNEQFF. CDR3 bases read: TGTGCCAGCAGTTACTATATGGGGGGGAGAAATGAG.

A remark on this clone: The CDR3 extends 3 residues past the end of the read, so its final part is completed from the germline J gene. This chain joins TRBV12-3 or TRBV12-4 and TRBJ1-2, with unresolved D. Deletions cut 10 bases from V and 7 bases from J, with 13 bases between. There are 11 residues in the CDR3. CDR3 sequence reads: CATWRARGYTF. CDR3 DNA (partial): TGTGCCACCTGGAGAGCGCGTGGC.

For this clone: The read halts 3 residues ahead of the CDR3 end, with the missing end drawn from the germline J gene. V is TRBV19 and J is TRBJ2-1; maybe TRBD2 (6 bases). This CDR3 is built from 14 residues. V lost 5 bases and J 8 bases, leaving 16 bases between the germline ends. Germline CDR1 LNHDA, CDR2 SQIVND (reference sequence). CDR3 loop: CASSAGRTVDEQFF. The CDR3 bases that were read are TGTGCCAGTAGTGCGGGGAGGACCGTGGATGAG. The full variable domain, with the rest looked up from reference TRBV19 and TRBJ2-1, is DGGITQSPKYLFRKEGQNVTLSCEQNLNHDAMYWYRQDPGQGLRLIYYSQIVNDFQKGDIAEGYSVSREKKESFPLTVTSAQKNPTAFYLCASSAGRTVDEQFFGPGTRLTVL.

As regards this clone: The CDR3 extends 3 residues past the end of the read, so its final part is completed from the germline J gene. V usage is TRBV14 and J usage is TRBJ2-3; 12 bases are a match to TRBD2. Germline V CDR1 and CDR2: SGHDN, FVKESK. The CDR3 totals 17 residues. Trimming cost V 4 bases and J 1 base; bases outside gene matches: 6. The CDR3 DNA, read in part, is TGTGCCAGCAGCCCCAGACGGACTAGCGGGGGCACAGATACG. Amino acids: CASSPRRTSGGTDT. From start to end, the CDR3 is CASSPRRTSGGTDTQYF.

Worth noting for this clone: The read halts 3 residues ahead of the CDR3 end, with the missing end drawn from the germline J gene. The chain carries TRBV5-1 and TRBJ2-2, with 10 bases fitting TRBD1. This CDR3 spans 16 amino acids. The V gene end was trimmed by 5 bases and the J gene end by 5 bases; junction bases not matched to a gene: 9. CDR1 is SGHRS, CDR2 YFSETQ, per germline. The DNA read from the CDR3 is TGCGCCAGCAGTCTTTGGGGACAGGGGAAGACCGGGGAG. Translated: CASSLWGQGKTGE. The entire CDR3 sequence reads CASSLWGQGKTGELFF.

A note on this clone: The read terminates 3 residues before the CDR3 end, so the remaining end is supplied by the germline J gene. The chain has TRBV5-1 and TRBJ2-3, with 10 bases fitting TRBD2. CDR3 length equals 16 residues. Losses at the gene ends were 4 bases for V and 0 bases for J; bases not matched to a gene: 5. In germline, CDR1 is SGHRS, CDR2 YFSETQ. CDR3 DNA (partial): TGCGCCAGCAGCCCTCCGACTAGCGGGAGCACAGATACG. Residues: CASSPPTSGSTDT. From start to end, the CDR3 is CASSPPTSGSTDTQYF.

Notes on this clone: The read stops 3 residues short of the end of the CDR3; the missing end is completed from the germline J gene. This chain uses TRBV18 with TRBJ2-3; the match to TRBD2 covers 8 bases. CDR3 length: 15 residues. CDR1 is KGHSH and CDR2 is LQKENI in the germline V gene. Trimming took 4 bases from V and 4 from J; bases not matched to a gene: 7. The part of the CDR3 DNA that was read is TGTGCCAGCTCACGGGAAGCGGGGGTCCCAGATACG. Translated, it gives CASSREAGVPDT. The whole CDR3 sequence is CASSREAGVPDTQYF.

Comment on this clone: The read stops 3 residues short of the end of the CDR3; the missing end is completed from the germline J gene. This chain links TRBV7-2 with TRBJ1-2; D is uncertain. In germline, CDR1 is SGHTA, CDR2 FQGNSA. CDR3 length: 15 residues. The CDR3 loop is CASVATSGVYNDYTF. The CDR3 bases that were read are TGTGCCAGCGTCGCAACTAGCGGGGTCTACAATGAC.

With respect to this clone: The read is 3 residues too short to cover the CDR3 end, so that end is filled in from the germline J gene. V gene TRBV18 combines with J gene TRBJ1-2; possibly TRBD1 for D (5 bases). Germline CDR1 KGHSH, CDR2 LQKENI. V was cut by 3 bases and J by 7 bases, with 12 bases left in between. The CDR3 is 13 residues long. The part of the CDR3 DNA that was read is TGTGCCAGCTCACCGGACAATCGACCTGGC. It is translated as CASSPDNRPG. The whole CDR3 region reads CASSPDNRPGYTF.

Worth noting for this clone: The sequence runs out 3 residues before the end of the CDR3; the remainder is reconstructed from the germline J gene. This chain connects TRBV7-9 to TRBJ1-1, with D tentatively TRBD1 (5 bases). The CDR3 runs to 14 residues. The germline gives CDR1 SEHNR, CDR2 FQNEAQ (reference sequence). The V end was cut by 2 bases, the J end by 2 bases, with 9 bases between. CDR3 region: CASSLWTPNTEAFF. The CDR3 bases that were read are TGTGCCAGCAGCTTATGGACACCAAACACTGAA.

Remarks on this clone: The CDR3 is cut off 3 residues early in the read; its end comes from the germline J gene. The chain combines TRBV19 with TRBJ1-5; TRBD1 might be the D (6 bases). CDR1 is LNHDA and CDR2 is SQIVND in the germline V gene (reference sequence). V lost 3 bases, J lost 4 bases, and 10 bases lay in between. This CDR3 contains 14 residues. Incomplete CDR3 DNA: TGTGCCAGTAGTATCGGACAGAGTAATCAGCCC. Protein: CASSIGQSNQP. The full CDR3 is CASSIGQSNQPQHF.

Worth noting for this clone: The sequenced fragment ends 3 residues before the CDR3 boundary, so the rest is inferred from the germline J gene. The chain links TRBV7-2 to TRBJ2-7, with 10 positions matching TRBD1. With V trimmed by 5 bases and J by 0 bases, 4 bases remained unmatched. The CDR3 consists of 15 residues. Per germline, CDR1 SGHTA and CDR2 FQGNSA. CDR3 DNA, as far as it was read: TGTGCCAGCAGCCTACGGACAGGGGGCTCCTACGAG. Its protein product is CASSLRTGGSYE. The CDR3 in its entirety is CASSLRTGGSYEQYF.

As concerns this clone: The read terminates 3 residues ahead of where the CDR3 ends, so the germline J gene completes it. At the DNA level, this CDR3 is encoded by other sequences in the same sample as well. The chain combines TRBV18 with TRBJ1-3, with D possibly TRBD1 on 5 matching bases. The ends were cut back, 3 bases at V and 3 bases at J, with 15 bases in the middle. The CDR3 has 16 amino acids. CDR1 and CDR2 from the germline V gene are KGHSH and LQKENI. The part of the CDR3 DNA that was read is TGTGCCAGCTCACCGATTGAAGGGGCCTATGGAAACACC. This translates into CASSPIEGAYGNT. The whole CDR3 sequence reads CASSPIEGAYGNTIYF.

Remarks on this clone: The read terminates 3 residues before the CDR3 end, so the remaining end is supplied by the germline J gene. The chain is built from TRBV5-1 and TRBJ2-3, with 10 bases lining up with TRBD1. V dropped 4 bases and J dropped 2; count of bases not matched to a gene: 4. Germline V gives CDR1 SGHRS, CDR2 YFSETQ. There are 15 residues in the CDR3. The part of the CDR3 DNA that was read is TGCGCCAGCAGCACGGGACAGGGGATCACAGATACG. It translates to CASSTGQGITDT. From start to end, the CDR3 is CASSTGQGITDTQYF. Using reference TRBV5-1 and TRBJ2-3 for the parts outside the CDR3, the full variable domain is KAGVTQTPRYLIKTRGQQVTLSCSPISGHRSVSWYQQTPGQGLQFLFEYFSETQRNKGNFPGRFSGRQFSNSRSEMNVSTLELGDSALYLCASSTGQGITDTQYFGPGTRLTVL.

Points on this clone: The read gets to within 3 residues of the CDR3 end, and the germline J gene fills in the rest. The chain couples TRBV30 to TRBJ2-5; D is undetermined. Trimming stripped 5 bases from V and 5 bases from J, with 12 bases between. This CDR3 region has 12 residues. Germline values: CDR1 GTSNPN, CDR2 SVGIG (reference sequence). The CDR3: CAWSSGRETQYF. Partial CDR3 DNA: TGTGCCTGGTCCTCGGGTCGGGAGACC.

About this clone itself: The read halts 3 residues ahead of the CDR3 end, with the missing end drawn from the germline J gene. The chain links TRBV23-1 to TRBJ2-7; 7 nucleotides align to TRBD2. TRBV23-1 is an open reading frame whose function is uncertain. The CDR3 extends over 16 amino acids. J lost 4 bases, V lost 1 base, and 10 bases had no gene match. This CDR3 reads CASSQYELASNYEQYF. CDR3 DNA, as far as it was read: TGCGCCAGCAGTCAATACGAACTAGCGAGCAATTACGAG.

CDR3 amino acids: CASSLGLAGAGELFF. The CDR3 DNA, read in part, is TGTGCCAGCAGCTTGGGACTAGCGGGAGCCGGGGAG. The chain has TRBV11-3 and TRBJ2-2; TRBD2 matches 14 bases. Coverage ceases 3 residues before the CDR3 finishes, and the germline J gene fills in the end. V lost 3 bases to trimming and J lost 6 bases; unmatched junction nucleotides: 0. The CDR3 has 15 amino acids. Germline V gene sequence: CDR1 SGHNT, CDR2 YENEEA.

On this clone itself: The read ends 3 residues before the CDR3 terminus; that terminus is restored from the germline J gene. The chain combines TRBV30 with TRBJ1-5; tentatively, D is TRBD1 (6 bases). The CDR3 length is 13 residues. The germline V and J ends were trimmed by 4 bases and 4 bases, with 11 bases remaining between them. Germline V gene lookup returns CDR1 GTSNPN and CDR2 SVGIG (reference sequence). The CDR3 DNA, read in part, is TGTGCCTGGAACCGACAGGTAAATCAGCCC. Its translation: CAWNRQVNQP. The complete CDR3 protein is CAWNRQVNQPQHF.

Comment on this clone: The DNA ends 3 residues before the CDR3 does, and the rest of the CDR3 is filled in from the germline J gene. This chain joins TRBV19 and TRBJ2-3; possibly TRBD1 or TRBD2 for D (5 bases each). The CDR3 loop spans 12 amino acids. Germline assignment: CDR1 LNHDA and CDR2 SQIVND (reference sequence). The DNA read from the CDR3 is TGTGCCAGTGGGGTGATAGGGGAGACG. Protein sequence: CASGVIGET. The full CDR3 protein reads CASGVIGETQYF.

To note about this clone: The CDR3 extends 3 residues past the end of the read, so its final part is completed from the germline J gene. V and J are TRBV30 and TRBJ2-7; D remains unclear. The CDR3 extends over 10 amino acids. The germline V gene has CDR1 GTSNPN and CDR2 SVGIG (reference sequence). V lost 3 bases to trimming and J lost 5 bases, with 5 bases between them. The CDR3 protein is CAWSYDEQYF. The covered CDR3 bases are TGTGCCTGGAGCTACGACGAG.

Concerning this clone: Other DNA sequences in the sample encode the same CDR3. This CDR3 reads CAWDISRTGMASGNTIYF. The DNA read from the CDR3 is TGTGCCTGGGACATCTCAAGGACAGGGATGGCCTCTGGAAACACC. The rearrangement uses TRBV30 and TRBJ1-3, with 8 nucleotides matching TRBD1. The CDR3 goes on 3 residues after the read ends, and that part is filled in from the germline J gene. Looked up from germline, CDR1 is GTSNPN and CDR2 is SVGIG (reference sequence). This CDR3 is 18 amino acids long. The ends lost 5 bases at V and 0 bases at J; junction bases unmatched: 15.

Turning to this clone: Read coverage stops 3 residues before the CDR3 terminus; the germline J gene supplies the remainder. V gene TRBV7-9 combines with J gene TRBJ1-2; D might be TRBD1 (5 bases). The CDR3 runs to 15 residues. Germline V CDR1 and CDR2: SEHNR, FQNEAQ (reference sequence). The part of the CDR3 DNA that was read is TGTGCCAGCAGCTTAGAACAGGCTATCTCCTACGAC. Amino acids: CASSLEQAISYD. The CDR3 reads in full as CASSLEQAISYDYTF.